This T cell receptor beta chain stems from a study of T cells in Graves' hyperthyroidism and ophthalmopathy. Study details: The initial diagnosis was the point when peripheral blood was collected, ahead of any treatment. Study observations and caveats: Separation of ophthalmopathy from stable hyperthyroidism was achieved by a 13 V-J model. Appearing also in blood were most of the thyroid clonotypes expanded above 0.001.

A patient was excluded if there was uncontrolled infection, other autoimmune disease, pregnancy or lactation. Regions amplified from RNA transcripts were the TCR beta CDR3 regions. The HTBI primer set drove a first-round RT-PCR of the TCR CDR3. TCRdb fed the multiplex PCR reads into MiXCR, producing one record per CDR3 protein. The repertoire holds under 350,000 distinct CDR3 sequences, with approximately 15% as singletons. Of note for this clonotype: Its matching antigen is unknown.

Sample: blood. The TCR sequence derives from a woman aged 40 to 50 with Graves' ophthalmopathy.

The CDR3 region has the DNA TGTGCCAGCAGCCCGGACAGGCCCTACGAGCAGTACTTC. Amino acid sequence: CASSPDRPYEQYF. The V call is TRBV14, the J call TRBJ2-7; TRBD1 aligns across 7 bases. Per the germline V gene, CDR1 is SGHDN and CDR2 is FVKESK. The length of the CDR3 is 13 residues. V gave up 4 bases and J gave up 2 bases; unmatched junction bases: 2. The full variable domain, in which reference TRBV14 and TRBJ2-7 provide the parts outside the CDR3, is EAGVTQFPSHSVIEKGQTVTLRCDPISGHDNLYWYRRVMGKEIKFLLHFVKESKQDESGMPNNRFLAERTGGTYSTLKVQPAELEDSGVYFCASSPDRPYEQYFGPGTRLTVT.